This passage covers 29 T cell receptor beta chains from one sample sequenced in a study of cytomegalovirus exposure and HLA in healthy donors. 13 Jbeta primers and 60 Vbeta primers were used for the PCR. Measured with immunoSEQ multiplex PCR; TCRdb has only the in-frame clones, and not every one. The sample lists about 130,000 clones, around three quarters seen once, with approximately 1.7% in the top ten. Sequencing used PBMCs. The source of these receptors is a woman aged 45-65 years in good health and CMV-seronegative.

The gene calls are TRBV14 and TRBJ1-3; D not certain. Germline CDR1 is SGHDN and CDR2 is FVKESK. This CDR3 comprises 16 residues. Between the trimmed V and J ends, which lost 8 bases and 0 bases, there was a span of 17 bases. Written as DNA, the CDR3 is TGTGCCAGCTCCCCTCCGGGATCCTTCTCTGGAAACACCATATATTTT. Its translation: CASSPPGSFSGNTIYF.

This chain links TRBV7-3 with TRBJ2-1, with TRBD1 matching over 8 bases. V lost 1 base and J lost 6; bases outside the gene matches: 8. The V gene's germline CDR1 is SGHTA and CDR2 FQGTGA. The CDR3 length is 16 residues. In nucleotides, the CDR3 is TGTGCCAGCAGCTTAATGGGGACAGGTGGGGGCAATGAGCAGTTCTTC. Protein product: CASSLMGTGGGNEQFF.

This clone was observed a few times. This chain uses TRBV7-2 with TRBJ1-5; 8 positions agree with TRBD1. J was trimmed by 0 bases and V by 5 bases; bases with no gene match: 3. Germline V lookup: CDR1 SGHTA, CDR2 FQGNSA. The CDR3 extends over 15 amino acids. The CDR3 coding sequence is TGTGCCAGCAGCGCGACAGGGGTTAGCAATCAGCCCCAGCATTTT. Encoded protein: CASSATGVSNQPQHF.

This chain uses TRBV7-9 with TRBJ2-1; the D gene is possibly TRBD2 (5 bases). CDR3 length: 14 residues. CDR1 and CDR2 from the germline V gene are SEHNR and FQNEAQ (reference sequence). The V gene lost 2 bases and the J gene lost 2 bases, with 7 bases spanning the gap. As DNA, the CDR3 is TGTGCCAGCAGCTTAATGACTACCTACAATGAGCAGTTCTTC. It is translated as CASSLMTTYNEQFF.

CDR3 bases: TGTGCCAGCAGCTCCAGTTATTCGCACCAAGAGACCCAGTACTTC. This codes for CASSSSYSHQETQYF. V and J are TRBV7-9 and TRBJ2-5, with unresolved D. The V and J ends lost 4 bases and 0 bases respectively, with 12 bases between them. The CDR3 sequence is 15 residues long. Germline lookup yields CDR1 SEHNR and CDR2 FQNEAQ (reference sequence).

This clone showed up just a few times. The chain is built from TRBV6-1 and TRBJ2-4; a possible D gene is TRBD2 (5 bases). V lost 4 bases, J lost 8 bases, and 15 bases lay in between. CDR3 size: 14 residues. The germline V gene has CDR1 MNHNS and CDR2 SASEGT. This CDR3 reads CASSGTGNSDIQYF. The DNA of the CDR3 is TGTGCCAGCAGTGGGACTGGTAATTCGGACATTCAGTACTTC.

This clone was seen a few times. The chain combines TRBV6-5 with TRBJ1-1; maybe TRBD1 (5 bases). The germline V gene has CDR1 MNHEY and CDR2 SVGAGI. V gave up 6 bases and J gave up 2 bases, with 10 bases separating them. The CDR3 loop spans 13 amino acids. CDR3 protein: CASSDRPNTEAFF. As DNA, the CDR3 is TGTGCCAGCAGCGACAGACCTAACACTGAAGCTTTCTTT.

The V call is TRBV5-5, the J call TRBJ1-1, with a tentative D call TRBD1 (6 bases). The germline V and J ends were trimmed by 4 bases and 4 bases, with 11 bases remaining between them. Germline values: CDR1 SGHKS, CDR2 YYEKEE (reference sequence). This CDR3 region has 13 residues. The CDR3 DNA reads TGTGCCAGCAGCCCGGTAGGGGGCACTGAAGCTTTCTTT. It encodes CASSPVGGTEAFF.

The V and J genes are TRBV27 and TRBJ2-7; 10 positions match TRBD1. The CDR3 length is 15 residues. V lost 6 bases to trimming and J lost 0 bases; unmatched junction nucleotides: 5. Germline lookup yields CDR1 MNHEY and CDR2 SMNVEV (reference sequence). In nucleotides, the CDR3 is TGTGCCAGCAGAGTACGGGACAGGGGCTCCTACGAGCAGTACTTC. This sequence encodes CASRVRDRGSYEQYF.

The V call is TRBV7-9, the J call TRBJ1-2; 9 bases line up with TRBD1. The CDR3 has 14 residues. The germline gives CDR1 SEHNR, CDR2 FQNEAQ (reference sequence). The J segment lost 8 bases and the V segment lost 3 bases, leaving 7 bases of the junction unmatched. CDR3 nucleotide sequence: TGTGCCAGCAGCTTTTCGGGACAGGGTGAAGGCTACACCTTC. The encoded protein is CASSFSGQGEGYTF.

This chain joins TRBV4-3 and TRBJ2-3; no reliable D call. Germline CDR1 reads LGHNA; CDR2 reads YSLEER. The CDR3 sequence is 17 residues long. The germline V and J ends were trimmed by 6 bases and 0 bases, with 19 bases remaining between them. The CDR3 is CASSLSRAGSSTDTQYF. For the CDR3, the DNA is TGCGCCAGCAGTCTATCCCGCGCAGGATCTAGCACAGATACGCAGTATTTT.

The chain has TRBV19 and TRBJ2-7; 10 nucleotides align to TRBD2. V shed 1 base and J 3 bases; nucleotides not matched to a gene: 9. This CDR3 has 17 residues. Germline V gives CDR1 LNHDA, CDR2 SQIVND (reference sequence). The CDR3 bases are TGTGCCAGTAGTATAGCTGGAGGTGTAGCGGGAGGCTACGAGCAGTACGTC. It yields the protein CASSIAGGVAGGYEQYV.

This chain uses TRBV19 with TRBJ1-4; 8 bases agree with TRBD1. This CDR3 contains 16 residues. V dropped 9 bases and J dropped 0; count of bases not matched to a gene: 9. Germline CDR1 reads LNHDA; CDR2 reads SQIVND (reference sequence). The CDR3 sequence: CASVRTGSPTNEKLFF. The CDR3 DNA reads TGTGCCAGCGTGCGGACAGGGAGCCCAACTAATGAAAAACTGTTTTTT.

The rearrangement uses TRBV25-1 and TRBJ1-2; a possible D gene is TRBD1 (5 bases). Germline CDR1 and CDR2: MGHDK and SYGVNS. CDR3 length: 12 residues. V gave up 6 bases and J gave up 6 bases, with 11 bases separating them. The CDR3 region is CASSKGLDGYTF. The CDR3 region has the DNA TGTGCCAGCAGCAAGGGGCTGGATGGCTACACCTTC.

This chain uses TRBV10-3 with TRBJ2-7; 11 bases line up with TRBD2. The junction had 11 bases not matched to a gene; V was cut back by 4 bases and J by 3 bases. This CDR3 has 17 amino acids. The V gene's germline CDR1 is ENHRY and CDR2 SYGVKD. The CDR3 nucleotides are TGTGCCATCAGTGGGCTAGCGGGAGGACTAACGAACTACGAGCAGTACTTC. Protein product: CAISGLAGGLTNYEQYF.

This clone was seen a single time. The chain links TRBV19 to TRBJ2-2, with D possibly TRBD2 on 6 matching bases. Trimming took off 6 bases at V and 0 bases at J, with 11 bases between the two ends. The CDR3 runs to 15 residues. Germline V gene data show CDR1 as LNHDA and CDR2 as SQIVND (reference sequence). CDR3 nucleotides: TGTGCCAGTAGCAATAGCGGCTCGAACACCGGGGAGCTGTTTTTT. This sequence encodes CASSNSGSNTGELFF. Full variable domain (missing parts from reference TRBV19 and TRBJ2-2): DGGITQSPKYLFRKEGQNVTLSCEQNLNHDAMYWYRQDPGQGLRLIYYSQIVNDFQKGDIAEGYSVSREKKESFPLTVTSAQKNPTAFYLCASSNSGSNTGELFFGEGSRLTVL.

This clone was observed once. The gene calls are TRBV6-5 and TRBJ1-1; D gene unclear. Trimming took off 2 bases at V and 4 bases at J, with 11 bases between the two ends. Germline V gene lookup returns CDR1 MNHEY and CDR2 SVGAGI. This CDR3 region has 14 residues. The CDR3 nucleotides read TGTGCCAGCAGTTACGGAGGACCGGGCACTGAAGCTTTCTTT. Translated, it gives CASSYGGPGTEAFF.

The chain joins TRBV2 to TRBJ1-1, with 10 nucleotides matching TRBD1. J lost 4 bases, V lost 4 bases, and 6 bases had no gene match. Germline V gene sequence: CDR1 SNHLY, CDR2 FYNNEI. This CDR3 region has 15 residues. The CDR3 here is CASSGDRGMSTEAFF. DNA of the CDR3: TGTGCCAGCAGTGGGGACAGGGGTATGAGCACTGAAGCTTTCTTT. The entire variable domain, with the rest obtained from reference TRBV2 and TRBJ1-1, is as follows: EPEVTQTPSHQVTQMGQEVILRCVPISNHLYFYWYRQILGQKVEFLVSFYNNEISEKSEIFDDQFSVERPDGSNFTLKIRSTKLEDSAMYFCASSGDRGMSTEAFFGQGTRLTVV.

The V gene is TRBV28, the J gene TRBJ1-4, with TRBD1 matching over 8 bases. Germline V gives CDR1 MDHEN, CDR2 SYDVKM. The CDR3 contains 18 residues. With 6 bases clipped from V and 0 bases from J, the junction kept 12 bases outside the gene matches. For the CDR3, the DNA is TGTGCCAGCAGCTCGCCCGGGACAGGACATGCAACTAATGAAAAACTGTTTTTT. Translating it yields CASSSPGTGHATNEKLFF.

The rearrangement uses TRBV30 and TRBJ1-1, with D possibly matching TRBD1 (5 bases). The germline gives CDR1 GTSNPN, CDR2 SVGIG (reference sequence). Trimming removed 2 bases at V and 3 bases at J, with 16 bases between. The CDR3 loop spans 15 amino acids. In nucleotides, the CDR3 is TGTGCCTGGAGTACAAACAGGATTGGGGACACTGAAGCTTTCTTT. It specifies CAWSTNRIGDTEAFF.

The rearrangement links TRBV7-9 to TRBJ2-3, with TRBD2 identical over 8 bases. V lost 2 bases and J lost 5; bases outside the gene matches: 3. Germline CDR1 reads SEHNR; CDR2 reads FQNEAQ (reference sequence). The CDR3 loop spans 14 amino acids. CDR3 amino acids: CASSLFLAGDTQYF. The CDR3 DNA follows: TGTGCCAGCAGCTTATTCCTAGCGGGAGATACGCAGTATTTT.

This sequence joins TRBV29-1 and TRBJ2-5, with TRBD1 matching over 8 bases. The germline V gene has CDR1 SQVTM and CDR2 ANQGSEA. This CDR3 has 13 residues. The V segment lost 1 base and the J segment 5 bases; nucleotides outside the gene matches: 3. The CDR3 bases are TGCAGCGTTGAAGCCAGGGGGCGGGAGACCCAGTACTTC. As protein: CSVEARGRETQYF.

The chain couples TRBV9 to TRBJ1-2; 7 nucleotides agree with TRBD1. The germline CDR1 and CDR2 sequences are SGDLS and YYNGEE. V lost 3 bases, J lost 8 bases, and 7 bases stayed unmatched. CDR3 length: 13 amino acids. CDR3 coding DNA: TGTGCCAGCAGCGCCCAAGACAGGGTCGGCTACACCTTC. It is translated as CASSAQDRVGYTF.

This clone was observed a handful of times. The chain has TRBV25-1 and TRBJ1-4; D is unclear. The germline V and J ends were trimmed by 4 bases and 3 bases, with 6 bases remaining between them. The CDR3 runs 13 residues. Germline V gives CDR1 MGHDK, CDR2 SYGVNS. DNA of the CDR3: TGTGCCAGCAGTGGGGCAGCTAATGAAAAACTGTTTTTT. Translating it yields CASSGAANEKLFF.

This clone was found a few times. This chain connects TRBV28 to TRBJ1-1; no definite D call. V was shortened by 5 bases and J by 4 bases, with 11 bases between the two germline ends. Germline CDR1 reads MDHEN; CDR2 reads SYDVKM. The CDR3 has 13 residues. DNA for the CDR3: TGTGCCAGCAGTGCAATCCGTAGCACTGAAGCTTTCTTT. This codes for CASSAIRSTEAFF.

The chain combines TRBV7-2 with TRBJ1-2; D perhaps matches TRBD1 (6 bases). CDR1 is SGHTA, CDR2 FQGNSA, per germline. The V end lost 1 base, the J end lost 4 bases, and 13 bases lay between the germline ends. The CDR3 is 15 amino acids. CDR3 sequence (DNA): TGTGCCAGCAGCTTAGATGGCAGGGGTCTCTATGGCTACACCTTC. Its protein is CASSLDGRGLYGYTF.

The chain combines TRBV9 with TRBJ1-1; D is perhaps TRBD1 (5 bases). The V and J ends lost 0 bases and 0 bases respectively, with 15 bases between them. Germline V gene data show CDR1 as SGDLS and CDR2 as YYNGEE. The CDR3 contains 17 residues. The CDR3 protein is CASSVDPGGGMNTEAFF. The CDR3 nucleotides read TGTGCCAGCAGCGTAGATCCCGGGGGGGGGATGAACACTGAAGCTTTCTTT. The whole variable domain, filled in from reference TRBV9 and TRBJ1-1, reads DSGVTQTPKHLITATGQRVTLRCSPRSGDLSVYWYQQSLDQGLQFLIQYYNGEERAKGNILERFSAQQFPDLHSELNLSSLELGDSALYFCASSVDPGGGMNTEAFFGQGTRLTVV.

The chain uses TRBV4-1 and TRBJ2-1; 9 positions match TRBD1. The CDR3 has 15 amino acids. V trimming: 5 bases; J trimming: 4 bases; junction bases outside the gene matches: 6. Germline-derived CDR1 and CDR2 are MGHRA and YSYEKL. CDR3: CASSKPGQGYNEQFF. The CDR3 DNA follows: TGCGCCAGCAGCAAACCGGGACAGGGTTACAATGAGCAGTTCTTC.

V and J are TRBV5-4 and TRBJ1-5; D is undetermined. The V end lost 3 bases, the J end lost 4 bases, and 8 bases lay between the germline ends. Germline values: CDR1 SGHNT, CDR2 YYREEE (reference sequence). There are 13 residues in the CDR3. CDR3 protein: CASSSGRNQPQHF. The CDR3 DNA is TGTGCCAGCAGCTCGGGAAGAAATCAGCCCCAGCATTTT. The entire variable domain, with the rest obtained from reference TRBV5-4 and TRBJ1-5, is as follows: ETGVTQSPTHLIKTRGQQVTLRCSSQSGHNTVSWYQQALGQGPQFIFQYYREEENGRGNFPPRFSGLQFPNYSSELNVNALELDDSALYLCASSSGRNQPQHFGDGTRLSIL.